This T cell receptor (beta chain) was identified during a study of OX40 agonist ivuxolimab in advanced cancers. Findings of the study overall: Partly responding patients at 0.1-3.0 mg/kg showed some of the smallest clonal expansion.

CDR1 ENHRY and CDR2 SYGVKD come from the germline V gene. The trim removed 6 bases at V and 7 bases at J, leaving 5 bases unmatched. This CDR3 contains 13 residues. Method: immunoSEQ multiplex PCR; TCRdb's copy keeps in-frame clones and lacks some. This sample has approximately 61,000 clones, with roughly 80% found just once. On this clone: Antigen: not known.

The clonotype was recovered from an adult with an advanced solid tumor such as melanoma, head and neck, liver or kidney cancer. The chain has TRBV10-3 and TRBJ1-1; 10 bases align to TRBD1. Here the sequenced sample was CD4+ or CD8+ T cells sorted from blood, taken in a trial of the OX40 agonist ivuxolimab. The DNA for the CDR3 is TGTGCCATCAGCGGGGGGACAGGGGTTGAAGCTTTCTTT. It encodes CAISGGTGVEAFF.